This TCR beta chain was identified during a study of T cell repertoires in cytomegalovirus infection. Looking at the study overall: CMV infection together with matching HLA type was indicated by public TCR beta signatures. The study, taken as a whole, reports: CMV-specific HLA-C-restricted TCR beta clonotypes dominated the ex vivo response. There were carriers of CMV plus the relevant HLA, and cumulative public TCR beta family frequency identified them.

The V end was cut by 5 bases, the J end by 0 bases, with 12 bases between. The CDR3 has 15 amino acids. CDR1 is SGHNT, CDR2 YYREEE, per germline (reference sequence). With respect to this clonotype: No antigen is known for it.

TCRdb reprocessed the reads via MiXCR and lists one record per CDR3 protein. The table lists 250,000 or so distinct CDR3 sequences, approximately 8.3% of them singletons, with roughly 16% in the top ten. This TCR derives from a human donor in good health (CMV status not recorded). Some clones in this sample may be carry-over from other donors' samples. The specimen was PBMCs. The V call is TRBV5-4, the J call TRBJ2-1; perhaps D is TRBD1 or TRBD2 (6 bases each). In nucleotides, the CDR3 is TGTGCCAGCAGTAGCGGACAGAGCTCCTACAATGAGCAGTTCTTC. This codes for CASSSGQSSYNEQFF.